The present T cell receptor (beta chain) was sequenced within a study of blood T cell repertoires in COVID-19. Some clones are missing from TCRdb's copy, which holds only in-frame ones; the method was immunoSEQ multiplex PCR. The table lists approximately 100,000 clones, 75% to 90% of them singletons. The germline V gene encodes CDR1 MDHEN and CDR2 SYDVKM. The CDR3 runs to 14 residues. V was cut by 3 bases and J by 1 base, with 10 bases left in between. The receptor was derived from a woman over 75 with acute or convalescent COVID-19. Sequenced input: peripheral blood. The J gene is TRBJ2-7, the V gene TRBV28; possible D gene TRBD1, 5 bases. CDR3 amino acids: CASSFQGQSYEQYF. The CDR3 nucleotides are TGTGCCAGCAGTTTCCAGGGCCAATCCTACGAGCAGTACTTC.